The text below deals with one T cell receptor beta chain. This sample was included in a study of Graves' ophthalmopathy and Graves' hyperthyroidism. Amplified TCR beta CDR3 regions were obtained using RNA transcripts as template. The authors performed first-round RT-PCR with HTBI primers and then a second-round multiplex PCR. TCRdb re-called the multiplex PCR reads with MiXCR, one entry per CDR3 protein. The table includes more than 1,000,000 distinct CDR3 sequences, about two fifths detected once. CDR1 and CDR2 from the germline V gene are SGHAT and FQNNGV. The CDR3 contains 14 residues. The V and J ends lost 5 bases and 2 bases respectively, with 12 bases between them.

The sample was peripheral blood or thyroid tissue (not recorded which). This sequence was found in an adult man with Graves' hyperthyroidism. The chain has TRBV11-2 and TRBJ2-5; D unresolved. CDR3 nucleotides: TGTGCCAGCAGCACCACCGGGCAGCAAGAGACCCAGTACTTC. Translating gives CASSTTGQQETQYF.